The 19 T cell receptor beta chains given below trace back to one sample, sequenced in a study of cytomegalovirus exposure and HLA in healthy donors. Amplification used 60 Vbeta primers and 13 Jbeta primers. Only in-frame clones appear in the TCRdb table, and some are missing; sequencing was by immunoSEQ multiplex PCR. The table shows about 190,000 clones, with about nine tenths occurring only once. Material for sequencing was PBMCs. Source of these receptors: a young man in good health and CMV-seronegative.

This clone came up once. This chain links TRBV15 with TRBJ2-7; the D gene is possibly TRBD1 (5 bases). This CDR3 comprises 16 residues. Germline CDR1 and CDR2: LNHNV and YYDKDF (reference sequence). The germline V and J ends were trimmed by 2 bases and 0 bases, with 14 bases remaining between them. The CDR3 sequence: CATSRIYRSSSYEQYF. The CDR3 bases are TGTGCCACCAGCAGAATATACAGGAGTAGCTCCTACGAGCAGTACTTC.

The chain couples TRBV6-5 to TRBJ2-5, with D perhaps TRBD1 (6 bases). V was trimmed by 5 bases and J by 5 bases, leaving 18 bases between them. CDR1 MNHEY and CDR2 SVGAGI come from the germline V gene. This CDR3 contains 15 residues. The CDR3 loop is CASSTPPRGDETQYF. The CDR3 nucleotides read TGTGCCAGCAGTACCCCCCCCAGGGGTGACGAGACCCAGTACTTC.

This rearrangement joins TRBV15 to TRBJ2-1; 10 nucleotides match TRBD2. The CDR3 runs 15 residues. The V gene end was trimmed by 6 bases and the J gene end by 4 bases; junction bases not matched to a gene: 6. Germline CDR1 and CDR2: LNHNV and YYDKDF (reference sequence). The CDR3 protein is CATRDSGRIYNEQFF. The CDR3 DNA sequence: TGTGCCACCAGGGATAGCGGGAGGATATACAATGAGCAGTTCTTC.

CDR3 nucleotide sequence: TGTGCCAGCGCAGGGACTAGCGGGGGGAGAAACATTCAGTACTTC. This gives the protein CASAGTSGGRNIQYF. The V call is TRBV6-5, the J call TRBJ2-4, with 15 bases that match TRBD2. The CDR3 runs to 15 residues. V dropped 8 bases and J dropped 6; count of bases not matched to a gene: 5. Germline CDR1 reads MNHEY; CDR2 reads SVGAGI.

This clone was recorded a few times. This chain connects TRBV5-4 to TRBJ1-1; 9 bases map to TRBD1. This CDR3 has 14 amino acids. V lost 10 bases and J lost 5; bases outside the gene matches: 12. Germline assignment: CDR1 SGHNT and CDR2 YYREEE (reference sequence). The CDR3 here is CAGRGDRAVTEAFF. The DNA of the CDR3 is TGTGCCGGCCGGGGGGACAGGGCCGTGACTGAAGCTTTCTTT. Together with reference TRBV5-4 and TRBJ1-1, the CDR3 gives the full variable domain: ETGVTQSPTHLIKTRGQQVTLRCSSQSGHNTVSWYQQALGQGPQFIFQYYREEENGRGNFPPRFSGLQFPNYSSELNVNALELDDSALYLCAGRGDRAVTEAFFGQGTRLTVV.

This rearrangement joins TRBV7-8 to TRBJ2-3; 12 bases are a match to TRBD2. The CDR3 contains 16 residues. The V segment lost 6 bases and the J segment 14 bases; nucleotides outside the gene matches: 18. Germline CDR1 and CDR2: SGHVS and FQNEAQ. The CDR3 spells CASSRSRGLAGWYGYF. CDR3 nucleotide sequence: TGTGCCAGCAGTCGCTCTAGAGGACTAGCGGGATGGTATGGGTATTTT.

The chain links TRBV7-8 to TRBJ1-1; D is possibly TRBD1 (5 bases). The germline V gene has CDR1 SGHVS and CDR2 FQNEAQ. The V end lost 4 bases, the J end lost 3 bases, and 9 bases lay between the germline ends. The CDR3 runs to 13 residues. The CDR3 coding sequence is TGTGCCAGCAGCTCAGACAGATACACTGAAGCTTTCTTT. This encodes CASSSDRYTEAFF.

The table lists this clone with a few counts. V gene TRBV6-1 combines with J gene TRBJ1-1, with TRBD1 identical over 9 bases. Germline-derived CDR1 and CDR2 are MNHNS and SASEGT. Trimming removed 6 bases from V and 3 bases from J; junction bases left unmatched: 2. This CDR3 spans 13 amino acids. The CDR3 DNA reads as TGTGCCAGCAGCCGGGACAGGGACACTGAAGCTTTCTTT. It yields the protein CASSRDRDTEAFF.

The chain couples TRBV19 to TRBJ2-4, with D tentatively TRBD2 (6 bases). CDR1 and CDR2 from the germline V gene are LNHDA and SQIVND (reference sequence). The CDR3 sequence is 15 residues long. V was clipped by 0 bases and J by 6 bases, with 12 bases between them. CDR3: CASSIDVGGGNIQYF. The CDR3 DNA reads TGTGCCAGTAGTATAGATGTGGGGGGAGGAAACATTCAGTACTTC.

V and J are TRBV6-1 and TRBJ1-1; TRBD1 matches at 8 bases. Germline V gene lookup returns CDR1 MNHNS and CDR2 SASEGT. This CDR3 is built from 15 residues. V shed 6 bases, J shed 0 bases, and the junction held 6 bases outside the gene matches. The CDR3 DNA sequence: TGTGCCAGCAGCCGACAGGGGAGCGTGAACACTGAAGCTTTCTTT. It specifies CASSRQGSVNTEAFF.

This rearrangement joins TRBV15 to TRBJ1-5, with D possibly TRBD1 on 6 matching bases. The CDR3 has 14 amino acids. V dropped 3 bases and J dropped 6 bases, with 12 bases sitting between them. Germline assignment: CDR1 LNHNV and CDR2 YYDKDF (reference sequence). CDR3 residues: CATSSPQGAQPQHF. DNA of the CDR3: TGTGCCACCAGCAGCCCACAGGGAGCTCAGCCCCAGCATTTT.

This chain joins TRBV6-6 and TRBJ2-7; D may be TRBD1 (6 bases). V lost 2 bases to trimming and J lost 3 bases, with 11 bases between them. CDR3 length equals 14 residues. Germline V gene lookup returns CDR1 MNHNY and CDR2 SVGAGI (reference sequence). In DNA, the CDR3 is TGTGCCAGCAGTTACCCTGGACAGAACTACGAGCAGTACTTC. The encoded protein is CASSYPGQNYEQYF.

This clone appeared once. The V gene is TRBV15, the J gene TRBJ1-5; D is uncertain. V lost 3 bases and J lost 5, with 20 bases in between. The germline V gene encodes CDR1 LNHNV and CDR2 YYDKDF (reference sequence). This CDR3 is 17 amino acids long. CDR3 DNA sequence: TGTGCCACCAGCAGGGACTTGGGTTTCCTTGGGGATCAGCCCCAGCATTTT. Its translation is CATSRDLGFLGDQPQHF. Full variable domain (missing parts from reference TRBV15 and TRBJ1-5): DAMVIQNPRYQVTQFGKPVTLSCSQTLNHNVMYWYQQKSSQAPKLLFHYYDKDFNNEADTPDNFQSRRPNTSFCFLDIRSPGLGDTAMYLCATSRDLGFLGDQPQHFGDGTRLSIL.

CDR3 region: CASSLRGAKNIQYF. The DNA for the CDR3 is TGTGCCAGCAGCTTGCGGGGGGCCAAAAACATTCAGTACTTC. This rearrangement joins TRBV5-6 to TRBJ2-4, with a possible D match to TRBD2 (6 bases). Trimming left V 1 base short and J 1 base short, with 6 bases between. The CDR3 loop spans 14 amino acids. Germline CDR1 reads SGHDT; CDR2 reads YYEEEE.

The chain uses TRBV19 and TRBJ1-2; TRBD1 is a possible D gene (5 bases). From germline, CDR1 is LNHDA and CDR2 SQIVND (reference sequence). Trimming took 7 bases from V and 4 from J, leaving 19 bases between them. The CDR3 is 15 amino acids. CDR3 bases: TGTGCCAGTAAACCTTCGGGGGACCCTACCTATGGCTACACCTTC. Residues: CASKPSGDPTYGYTF.

The V call is TRBV6-5, the J call TRBJ2-1; 11 nucleotides line up with TRBD1. The J segment lost 6 bases and the V segment lost 11 bases, leaving 12 bases of the junction unmatched. Germline assignment: CDR1 MNHEY and CDR2 SVGAGI. The CDR3 spans 15 residues. The CDR3 coding sequence is TGTGCCGGCCGGACGGACAGGGGGCAGGGCAATGAGCAGTTCTTC. Its protein product is CAGRTDRGQGNEQFF.

This sequence joins TRBV2 and TRBJ1-1; D unclear. Trimming removed 4 bases from V and 7 bases from J, with 13 bases in between. CDR1 and CDR2 from the germline V gene are SNHLY and FYNNEI. This CDR3 spans 13 amino acids. DNA of the CDR3: TGTGCCAGCAGTGGACCGGAGGGAAATGAAGCTTTCTTT. It specifies CASSGPEGNEAFF.

The rearrangement joins TRBV4-2 to TRBJ2-1, with D possibly being TRBD2 (5 bases). CDR1 is LGHNA and CDR2 is YNFKEQ in the germline V gene. The CDR3 has 15 residues. V lost 4 bases to trimming and J lost 6 bases, with 16 bases between them. In DNA form, the CDR3 reads TGTGCCAGCAGCCTAAGTCGGGGTGATTCCAATGAGCAGTTCTTC. It translates to CASSLSRGDSNEQFF.

The chain joins TRBV7-2 to TRBJ1-5; D perhaps matches TRBD1 (5 bases). Germline values: CDR1 SGHTA, CDR2 FQGNSA. Trimming removed 8 bases from V and 6 bases from J, with 17 bases in between. The CDR3 has 14 residues. CDR3 loop: CASGEADIVQPQHF. DNA of the CDR3: TGTGCCAGCGGCGAGGCGGACATAGTTCAGCCCCAGCATTTT. The variable domain in full, completed from reference TRBV7-2 and TRBJ1-5, reads GAGVSQSPSNKVTEKGKDVELRCDPISGHTALYWYRQSLGQGLEFLIYFQGNSAPDKSGLPSDRFSAERTGGSVSTLTIQRTQQEDSAVYLCASGEADIVQPQHFGDGTRLSIL.